The next 8 T cell receptor beta chains were all read from a single sample in a study of CD8+ T cells in alopecia areata. Documented treatment: oral pan-JAK inhibitor, 5-10 mg twice daily. Once RNA had been extracted, it was reverse transcribed into cDNA to act as the sequencing template. Assay used: immunoSEQ multiplex PCR; TCRdb lists only in-frame clones, some missing. The sample shows under 250,000 clones, approximately 57% of them seen only once. The source material was CD4+ T cells sorted from blood, sampled at week 4, from a patient treated with tofacitinib. Receptors were obtained from a human donor with alopecia areata.

The chain employs TRBV4-3 and TRBJ2-1, with unresolved D. The CDR3 runs 16 residues. CDR1 and CDR2 from the germline V gene are LGHNA and YSLEER. Trimming removed 0 bases from V and 2 bases from J, with 11 bases in between. CDR3 amino acids: CASSQEELGAYNEQFF. CDR3 nucleotides: TGCGCCAGCAGCCAAGAGGAACTTGGTGCCTACAATGAGCAGTTCTTC.

The rearrangement uses TRBV18 and TRBJ1-1; possibly TRBD1 for D (6 bases). From germline, CDR1 is KGHSH and CDR2 LQKENI. The ends were cut back, 3 bases at V and 1 base at J, with 9 bases in the middle. This CDR3 contains 14 residues. CDR3 sequence: CASSPRGKNTEAFF. CDR3 bases: TGTGCCAGCTCACCGAGGGGGAAGAACACTGAAGCTTTCTTT.

This chain links TRBV9 with TRBJ1-1; 7 bases match TRBD1. J gave up 4 bases and V 3 bases, and 9 bases lay outside the gene matches. The CDR3 length is 15 residues. Germline V gene sequence: CDR1 SGDLS, CDR2 YYNGEE. As DNA, the CDR3 is TGTGCCAGCAGCGGAGGGGGCAGGGGCGGCACTGAAGCTTTCTTT. Its translation is CASSGGGRGGTEAFF.

The chain employs TRBV18 and TRBJ1-6; TRBD1 matches at 7 bases. This CDR3 has 15 amino acids. CDR1 is KGHSH and CDR2 is LQKENI in the germline V gene. V dropped 3 bases and J dropped 10; count of bases not matched to a gene: 9. CDR3 loop: CASSPRGTDLSPLHF. The CDR3 DNA is TGTGCCAGCTCACCGCGTGGGACAGATCTATCACCCCTCCACTTT.

This chain joins TRBV28 and TRBJ1-6; no firm D call. This CDR3 region has 13 residues. Germline CDR1 MDHEN, CDR2 SYDVKM. Deletions cut 6 bases from V and 5 bases from J, with 8 bases between. CDR3 in amino acids: CASRSGDNSPLHF. The CDR3 DNA reads as TGTGCCAGCAGGTCCGGAGATAATTCACCCCTCCACTTT.

This clone was counted a few times. J is TRBJ2-5 and V is TRBV29-1, with a weak D call TRBD2 (6 bases). The CDR3 totals 10 residues. The V end lost 7 bases, the J end lost 5 bases, and 8 bases lay between the germline ends. Germline CDR1 is SQVTM and CDR2 is ANQGSEA. The CDR3 loop is CSAGGETQYF. The CDR3 nucleotides read TGCAGCGCTGGGGGGGAGACCCAGTACTTC. Based on the CDR3 plus reference TRBV29-1 and TRBJ2-5, the full variable domain is SAVISQKPSRDICQRGTSLTIQCQVDSQVTMMFWYRQQPGQSLTLIATANQGSEATYESGFVIDKFPISRPNLTFSTLTVSNMSPEDSSIYLCSAGGETQYFGPGTRLLVL.

The chain couples TRBV4-3 to TRBJ2-1, with a weak D call TRBD2 (7 bases). The CDR3 extends over 17 amino acids. Germline CDR1 reads LGHNA; CDR2 reads YSLEER. Trimming removed 0 bases from V and 3 bases from J, with 15 bases in between. As DNA, the CDR3 is TGCGCCAGCAGCCAAGATCTGACGGGGGGCCTCTACAATGAGCAGTTCTTC. Encoded protein: CASSQDLTGGLYNEQFF.

The V and J genes are TRBV7-9 and TRBJ2-7; weak D call: TRBD1 (5 bases). The CDR3 has 14 amino acids. Looked up from germline, CDR1 is SEHNR and CDR2 is FQNEAQ (reference sequence). Deletions cut 0 bases from V and 5 bases from J, with 11 bases between. The CDR3 nucleotides are TGTGCCAGCAGCTTAGCATCAGGGTCCCACGAGCAGTACTTC. As protein: CASSLASGSHEQYF.